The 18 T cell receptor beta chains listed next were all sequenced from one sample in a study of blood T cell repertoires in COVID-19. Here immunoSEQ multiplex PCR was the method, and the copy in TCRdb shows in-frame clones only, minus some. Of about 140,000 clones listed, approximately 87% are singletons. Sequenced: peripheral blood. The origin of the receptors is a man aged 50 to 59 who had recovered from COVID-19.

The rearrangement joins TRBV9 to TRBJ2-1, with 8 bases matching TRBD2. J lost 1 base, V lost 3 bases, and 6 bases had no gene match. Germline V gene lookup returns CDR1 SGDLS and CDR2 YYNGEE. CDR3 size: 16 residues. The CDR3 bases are TGTGCCAGCAGCGGAGGACGCGGGGGGTCCTACAATGAGCAGTTCTTC. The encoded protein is CASSGGRGGSYNEQFF.

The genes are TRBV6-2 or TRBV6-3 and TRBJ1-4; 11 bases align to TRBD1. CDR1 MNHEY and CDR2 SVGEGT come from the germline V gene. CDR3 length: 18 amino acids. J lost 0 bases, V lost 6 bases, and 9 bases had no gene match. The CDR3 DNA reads TGTGCCAGCAGCCCCGGACAGGGGGCGTTTTCAACTAATGAAAAACTGTTTTTT. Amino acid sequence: CASSPGQGAFSTNEKLFF.

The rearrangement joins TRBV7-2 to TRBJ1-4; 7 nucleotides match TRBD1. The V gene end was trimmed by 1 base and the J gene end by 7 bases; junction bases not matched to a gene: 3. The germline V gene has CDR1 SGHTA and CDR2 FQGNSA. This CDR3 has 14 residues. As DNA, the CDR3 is TGTGCCAGCAGCTTAGGACAGGGCCTTGAAAAACTGTTTTTT. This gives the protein CASSLGQGLEKLFF.

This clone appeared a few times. The CDR3 loop reads CASSIRQGASYNEQFF. The CDR3 nucleotides are TGTGCCAGCAGCATCCGACAGGGGGCCTCCTACAATGAGCAGTTCTTC. The rearrangement links TRBV7-2 to TRBJ2-1; 10 positions agree with TRBD1. After removal of 5 bases from V and 0 bases from J, the junction contained 4 bases not matched to a gene. This CDR3 has 16 residues. Germline CDR1 is SGHTA and CDR2 is FQGNSA.

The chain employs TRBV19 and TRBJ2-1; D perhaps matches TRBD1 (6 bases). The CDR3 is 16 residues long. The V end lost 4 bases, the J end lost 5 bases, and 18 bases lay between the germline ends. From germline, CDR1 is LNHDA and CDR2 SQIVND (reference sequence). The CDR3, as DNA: TGTGCCAGTAGTACGATAGGCAAGGGGGTGGACAATGAGCAGTTCTTC. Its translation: CASSTIGKGVDNEQFF. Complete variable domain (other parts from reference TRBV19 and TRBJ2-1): DGGITQSPKYLFRKEGQNVTLSCEQNLNHDAMYWYRQDPGQGLRLIYYSQIVNDFQKGDIAEGYSVSREKKESFPLTVTSAQKNPTAFYLCASSTIGKGVDNEQFFGPGTRLTVL.

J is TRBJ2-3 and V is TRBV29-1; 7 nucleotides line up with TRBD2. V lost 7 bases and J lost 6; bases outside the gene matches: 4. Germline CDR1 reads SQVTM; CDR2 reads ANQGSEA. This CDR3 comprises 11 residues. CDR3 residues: CSAGSGDTQYF. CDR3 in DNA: TGCAGCGCTGGTAGCGGGGATACGCAGTATTTT.

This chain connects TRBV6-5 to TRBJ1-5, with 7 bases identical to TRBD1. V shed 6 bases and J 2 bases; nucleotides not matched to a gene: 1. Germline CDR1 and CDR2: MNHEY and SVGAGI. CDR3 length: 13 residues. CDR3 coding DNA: TGTGCCAGCAGCAGGGGGGGCAATCAGCCCCAGCATTTT. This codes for CASSRGGNQPQHF.

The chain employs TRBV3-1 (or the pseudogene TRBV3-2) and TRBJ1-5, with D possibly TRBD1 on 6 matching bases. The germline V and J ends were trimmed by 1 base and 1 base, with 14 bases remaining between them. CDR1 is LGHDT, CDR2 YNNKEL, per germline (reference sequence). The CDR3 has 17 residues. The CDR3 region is CASSQAGTPLSNQPQHF. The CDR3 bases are TGTGCCAGCAGCCAAGCCGGGACACCCCTAAGCAATCAGCCCCAGCATTTT.

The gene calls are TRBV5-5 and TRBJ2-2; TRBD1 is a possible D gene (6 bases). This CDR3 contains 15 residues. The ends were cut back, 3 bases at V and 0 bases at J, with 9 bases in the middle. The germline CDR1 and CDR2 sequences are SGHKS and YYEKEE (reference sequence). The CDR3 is CASSSGTTNTGELFF. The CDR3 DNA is TGTGCCAGCAGCTCCGGGACAACGAACACCGGGGAGCTGTTTTTT.

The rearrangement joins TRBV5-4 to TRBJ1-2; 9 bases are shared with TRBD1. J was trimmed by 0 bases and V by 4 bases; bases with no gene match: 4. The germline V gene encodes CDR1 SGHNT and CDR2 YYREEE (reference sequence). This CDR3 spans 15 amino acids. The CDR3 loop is CASSGGTGTNYGYTF. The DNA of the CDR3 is TGTGCCAGCAGCGGGGGGACAGGGACTAACTATGGCTACACCTTC.

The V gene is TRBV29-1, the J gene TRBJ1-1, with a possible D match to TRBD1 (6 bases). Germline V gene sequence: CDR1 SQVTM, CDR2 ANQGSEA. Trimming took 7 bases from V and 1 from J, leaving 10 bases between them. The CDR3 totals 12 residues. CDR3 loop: CSAQTGNTEAFF. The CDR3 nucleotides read TGCAGCGCCCAGACAGGGAACACTGAAGCTTTCTTT. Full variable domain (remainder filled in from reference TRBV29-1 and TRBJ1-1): SAVISQKPSRDICQRGTSLTIQCQVDSQVTMMFWYRQQPGQSLTLIATANQGSEATYESGFVIDKFPISRPNLTFSTLTVSNMSPEDSSIYLCSAQTGNTEAFFGQGTRLTVV.

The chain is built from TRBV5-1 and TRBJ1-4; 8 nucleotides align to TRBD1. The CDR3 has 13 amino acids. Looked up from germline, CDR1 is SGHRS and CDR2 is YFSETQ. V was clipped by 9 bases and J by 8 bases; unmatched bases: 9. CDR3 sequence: CATSQGAGEKLFF. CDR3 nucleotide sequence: TGCGCCACCAGTCAGGGGGCAGGGGAAAAACTGTTTTTT.

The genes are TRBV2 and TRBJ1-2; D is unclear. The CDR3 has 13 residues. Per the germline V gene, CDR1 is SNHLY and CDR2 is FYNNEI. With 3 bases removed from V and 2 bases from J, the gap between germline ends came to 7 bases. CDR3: CASSDLSNYGYTF. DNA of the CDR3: TGTGCCAGCAGTGACCTATCGAACTATGGCTACACCTTC.

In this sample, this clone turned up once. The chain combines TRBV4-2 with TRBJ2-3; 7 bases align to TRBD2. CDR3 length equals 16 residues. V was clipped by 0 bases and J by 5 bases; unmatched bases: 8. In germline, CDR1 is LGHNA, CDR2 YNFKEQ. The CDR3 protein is CASSQEVRRGIDTQYF. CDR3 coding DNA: TGTGCCAGCAGCCAAGAAGTCAGGCGGGGGATAGATACGCAGTATTTT.

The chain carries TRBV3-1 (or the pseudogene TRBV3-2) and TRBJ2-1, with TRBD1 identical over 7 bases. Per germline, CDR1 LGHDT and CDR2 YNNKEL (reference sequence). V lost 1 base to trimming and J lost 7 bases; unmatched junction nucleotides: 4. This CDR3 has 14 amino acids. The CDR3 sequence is CASSQGTGGNEQFF. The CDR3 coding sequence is TGTGCCAGCAGCCAAGGGACAGGTGGTAATGAGCAGTTCTTC.

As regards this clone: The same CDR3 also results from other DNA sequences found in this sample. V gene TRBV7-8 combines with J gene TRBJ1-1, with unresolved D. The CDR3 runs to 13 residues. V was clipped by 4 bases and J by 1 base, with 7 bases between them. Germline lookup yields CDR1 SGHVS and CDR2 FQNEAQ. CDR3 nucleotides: TGTGCCAGCAGCTCCTTGCGGAACACTGAAGCTTTCTTT. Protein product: CASSSLRNTEAFF.

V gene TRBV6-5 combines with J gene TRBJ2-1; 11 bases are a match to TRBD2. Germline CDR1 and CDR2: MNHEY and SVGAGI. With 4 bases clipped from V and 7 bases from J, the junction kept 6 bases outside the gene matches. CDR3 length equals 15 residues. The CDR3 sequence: CASSFSSGGPNEQFF. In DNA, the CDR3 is TGTGCCAGCAGTTTTTCTAGCGGGGGGCCGAATGAGCAGTTCTTC.

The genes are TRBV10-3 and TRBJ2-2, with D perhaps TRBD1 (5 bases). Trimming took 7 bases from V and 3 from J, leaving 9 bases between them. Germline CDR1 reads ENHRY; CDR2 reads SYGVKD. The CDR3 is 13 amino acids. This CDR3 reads CAIITGDTGELFF. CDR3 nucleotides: TGTGCCATCATTACAGGAGACACCGGGGAGCTGTTTTTT.